This TCR beta chain was identified during a study of T cell responses to AZD1222 COVID-19 vaccine. Study-wide results and caveats: It should be noted that donors were predominantly white British and more often female, and clonal diversity was possibly underestimated. Within unmutated variant regions lay the reported targets of nearly half of spike-specific TCRs. Across spike, vaccine-associated CD4 TCRs were found, dominant at 160-218 and 743-854.

The CDR3 has 14 amino acids. The germline V gene encodes CDR1 MNHEY and CDR2 SVGEGT. Between the trimmed V and J ends, which lost 2 bases and 2 bases, there was a span of 7 bases. Libraries were prepared by immunoSEQ multiplex PCR; TCRdb keeps only in-frame clonotypes and omits some of them. The sample consists of under 150,000 clones, 88% of them appearing once. Remarks on this clone: Its target is not known.

The chain carries TRBV6-2 or TRBV6-3 and TRBJ2-1, with a possible D match to TRBD1 (5 bases). Material: peripheral blood, obtained on day 0 of MenACWY control vaccination. The receptor's source is an adult in good health. CDR3 loop: CASSYPGTYNEQFF. The DNA of the CDR3 is TGTGCCAGCAGTTACCCAGGGACCTACAATGAGCAGTTCTTC.